This T cell receptor beta chain was identified during a study of T cell repertoires in cytomegalovirus infection. Overall study findings and caveats: In two of eight donors, the top clonotype was HLA-C-restricted CMV-specific.

The germline V and J ends were trimmed by 0 bases and 4 bases, with 12 bases remaining between them. Germline values: CDR1 MGHRA, CDR2 YSYEKL. There are 16 residues in the CDR3. This clonotype was seen many times. Its antigen is still unknown. One entry per CDR3 protein, called by TCRdb with MiXCR from the reads. The table lists 140,000 to 150,000 distinct CDR3 sequences, 32% of them singletons. The rearrangement uses TRBV4-1 and TRBJ2-2; D uncertain. The sequences come from CD8+ T cells from cultured PBMCs, collected from culture after CMV antigen stimulation. The sequence derives from a human donor in good health (CMV status not recorded). Some clones in this sample may be carry-over from other donors' samples. The CDR3 DNA is TGCGCCAGCAGCCAAGACATACGGACGTTCACCGGGGAGCTGTTTTTT. Translated, it gives CASSQDIRTFTGELFF.